Below, 18 T cell receptor beta chains from the same sample are listed, as sequenced in a study of early T cells in non-severe SARS-CoV-2 infection. A single record per CDR3 protein comes from TCRdb applying MiXCR to the 5' RACE reads. This sample carries approximately 71,000 distinct CDR3 sequences, about an eighth of them seen once, and the ten largest clones take around 15%. The sample consisted of whole blood. These receptors were taken from an adult who was a healthcare worker with PCR-confirmed SARS-CoV-2 infection or an uninfected control (not recorded which).

In its sample, this clonotype was seen many times. V and J are TRBV6-2 or TRBV6-3 and TRBJ2-1; 7 bases fit TRBD2. V gave up 7 bases and J gave up 7 bases; unmatched junction bases: 7. Per germline, CDR1 MNHEY and CDR2 SVGEGT. This CDR3 has 13 residues. The CDR3 sequence: CASTASGKNEQFF. The CDR3 nucleotides are TGTGCCAGCACCGCTAGCGGCAAAAATGAGCAGTTCTTC.

This clonotype was picked up a small number of times. The CDR3 sequence is CASTQPGTGRGGNTIYF. The DNA of the CDR3 is TGCGCCAGCACTCAGCCCGGGACAGGGAGAGGTGGAAACACCATATATTTT. The chain has TRBV10-2 and TRBJ1-3; 9 bases agree with TRBD1. The J segment lost 3 bases and the V segment lost 7 bases, leaving 13 bases of the junction unmatched. The CDR3 has 17 amino acids. Per the germline V gene, CDR1 is WSHSY and CDR2 is SAAADI.

This clonotype was observed many times. The J gene is TRBJ2-1, the V gene TRBV29-1, with 8 positions matching TRBD2. The V segment lost 5 bases and the J segment 1 base; nucleotides outside the gene matches: 7. CDR1 and CDR2 (germline): SQVTM, ANQGSEA. The CDR3 is 15 amino acids. CDR3 nucleotide sequence: TGCAGCGTTCGCATAAGCGGGGGATCCTACAATGAGCAGTTCTTC. This codes for CSVRISGGSYNEQFF.

This clonotype was observed a few times. The gene calls are TRBV4-2 and TRBJ2-5, with D uncertain. V gave up 2 bases and J gave up 2 bases, with 18 bases separating them. The CDR3 has 17 amino acids. CDR1 LGHNA and CDR2 YNFKEQ come from the germline V gene. The CDR3 nucleotides are TGTGCCAGCAGCCAACCTGGATCCGGGTTAGGGCAAGAGACCCAGTACTTC. This encodes CASSQPGSGLGQETQYF.

This clonotype was picked up many times. The chain has TRBV10-3 and TRBJ2-5; D not resolved. V dropped 2 bases and J dropped 0 bases, with 4 bases sitting between them. The CDR3 is 13 residues long. The germline gives CDR1 ENHRY, CDR2 SYGVKD. The CDR3 nucleotides are TGTGCCATCAGTGAGCCGAACCAAGAGACCCAGTACTTC. This translates into CAISEPNQETQYF.

The chain is built from TRBV6-5 and TRBJ2-2; TRBD1 matches 10 bases. Germline trimming cut 6 bases from V and 6 bases from J; bases unmatched to any gene: 16. The CDR3 is made up of 18 amino acids. Germline CDR1 and CDR2: MNHEY and SVGAGI. The CDR3 reads CASSPGAAGTGVAGELFF. The CDR3 region has the DNA TGTGCCAGCAGCCCCGGAGCAGCCGGGACAGGGGTGGCCGGGGAGCTGTTTTTT.

Turning to this clonotype: A much larger clone lies a single base off, so this may be a read error. The gene calls are TRBV28 and TRBJ1-2, with D uncertain. Germline V gene sequence: CDR1 MDHEN, CDR2 SYDVKM. CDR3 size: 12 residues. The V end lost 2 bases, the J end lost 5 bases, and 6 bases lay between the germline ends. The CDR3: CASSLEVYGYTF. In nucleotides, the CDR3 is TGTGCCAGCAGTTTAGAAGTTTATGGCTACACCTTC.

This clonotype was detected only a few times. The chain is built from TRBV9 and TRBJ2-5, with a weak D call TRBD2 (5 bases). Germline assignment: CDR1 SGDLS and CDR2 YYNGEE. V shed 4 bases and J shed 2 bases, with 12 bases lying between them. This CDR3 spans 14 amino acids. This CDR3 is CASSLRPGQETQYF. The CDR3 coding sequence is TGTGCCAGCAGCCTTCGGCCGGGGCAAGAGACCCAGTACTTC.

CDR3 amino acids: CASGGQGPDTQYF. CDR3 DNA: TGTGCCAGCGGGGGACAGGGACCAGATACGCAGTATTTT. V and J are TRBV4-2 and TRBJ2-3; 9 bases line up with TRBD1. CDR1 and CDR2 from the germline V gene are LGHNA and YNFKEQ. The V and J ends lost 8 bases and 4 bases, in that order; junction bases with no gene match: 4. CDR3 length equals 13 residues.

V is TRBV6-5 and J is TRBJ1-5; 8 nucleotides match TRBD1. Germline CDR1 and CDR2: MNHEY and SVGAGI. V shed 6 bases, J shed 5 bases, and the junction held 3 bases outside the gene matches. The CDR3 has 13 amino acids. The CDR3 spells CASSGQGHQPQHF. The DNA for the CDR3 is TGTGCCAGCAGCGGACAGGGTCATCAGCCCCAGCATTTT.

A few counts support this clonotype. The chain combines TRBV18 with TRBJ1-1; D is unclear. CDR3 length: 14 residues. V gave up 5 bases and J gave up 1 base, with 11 bases separating them. Germline V gene sequence: CDR1 KGHSH, CDR2 LQKENI. In nucleotides, the CDR3 is TGTGCCAGCTCAAGAGGACCCCAGAACACTGAAGCTTTCTTT. It translates to CASSRGPQNTEAFF.

The genes are TRBV27 and TRBJ2-6, with D uncertain. The length of the CDR3 is 13 residues. Between the trimmed V and J ends, which lost 3 bases and 5 bases, there was a span of 5 bases. Germline V gives CDR1 MNHEY, CDR2 SMNVEV (reference sequence). In DNA, the CDR3 is TGTGCCAGCAGTTTTAGCTGGGCCAACGTCCTGACTTTC. Its protein product is CASSFSWANVLTF.

The V and J genes are TRBV2 and TRBJ2-3, with 7 bases identical to TRBD2. In germline, CDR1 is SNHLY, CDR2 FYNNEI. Trimming at V came to 8 bases and at J to 1 base, leaving 3 bases not matched to a gene. CDR3 size: 13 residues. The CDR3 spells CASGLAGTDTQYF. The CDR3 DNA is TGTGCCAGCGGGCTAGCGGGCACAGATACGCAGTATTTT. Filled out from reference TRBV2 and TRBJ2-3, the complete variable domain reads EPEVTQTPSHQVTQMGQEVILRCVPISNHLYFYWYRQILGQKVEFLVSFYNNEISEKSEIFDDQFSVERPDGSNFTLKIRSTKLEDSAMYFCASGLAGTDTQYFGPGTRLTVL.

The V gene is TRBV3-1, the J gene TRBJ1-1, with D unresolved. The CDR3 has 14 amino acids. Trimming removed 1 base at V and 4 bases at J, with 10 bases between. Germline V lookup: CDR1 LGHDT, CDR2 YNNKEL (reference sequence). In DNA form, the CDR3 reads TGTGCCAGCAGCCAAGTGAGTCGCTCCACTGAAGCTTTCTTT. This encodes CASSQVSRSTEAFF.

This clonotype was recorded many times. The chain combines TRBV28 with TRBJ1-1; TRBD1 might be the D (5 bases). Trimming took 6 bases from V and 1 from J, leaving 27 bases between them. The CDR3 spans 19 residues. From germline, CDR1 is MDHEN and CDR2 SYDVKM. The CDR3 DNA is TGTGCCAGCAGCCCGTTGGGGGTTGGTAAATTCGATTCGAACACTGAAGCTTTCTTT. Amino acids: CASSPLGVGKFDSNTEAFF.

This chain connects TRBV13 to TRBJ2-3; 11 bases align to TRBD2. The J segment lost 6 bases and the V segment lost 3 bases, leaving 2 bases of the junction unmatched. This CDR3 contains 14 residues. The germline V gene encodes CDR1 PRHDT and CDR2 FYEKMQ (reference sequence). CDR3 sequence: CASSFGLAGDTQYF. The DNA of the CDR3 is TGTGCCAGCAGCTTTGGACTAGCGGGTGATACGCAGTATTTT.

In its sample, this clonotype was seen a few times. The chain combines TRBV5-1 with TRBJ2-3; weak D call: TRBD1 (5 bases). CDR3 length: 15 residues. With 0 bases removed from V and 6 bases from J, the gap between germline ends came to 14 bases. Germline loops: CDR1 SGHRS, CDR2 YFSETQ. CDR3 DNA: TGCGCCAGCAGCTTGGGGGGCCACCACGTGGATACGCAGTATTTT. Protein sequence: CASSLGGHHVDTQYF. Looking up the rest from reference TRBV5-1 and TRBJ2-3 gives the full variable domain: KAGVTQTPRYLIKTRGQQVTLSCSPISGHRSVSWYQQTPGQGLQFLFEYFSETQRNKGNFPGRFSGRQFSNSRSEMNVSTLELGDSALYLCASSLGGHHVDTQYFGPGTRLTVL.

The V call is TRBV20-1, the J call TRBJ2-3, with unresolved D. The CDR3 runs 12 residues. Germline V gene sequence: CDR1 DFQATT, CDR2 SNEGSKA (reference sequence). V was trimmed by 4 bases and J by 6 bases, leaving 11 bases between them. DNA of the CDR3: TGCAGTGCTATTAACAGCGCGGATACGCAGTATTTT. Its translation: CSAINSADTQYF.